The rows below give T cell receptor beta chains drawn from one sample of a study of blood T cell repertoires in COVID-19. Clones were sequenced by immunoSEQ multiplex PCR, and TCRdb holds only the in-frame ones, with some missing. The sample has 100,000 to 150,000 clones; 75% to 85% are singletons. The material sequenced was peripheral blood. The receptors here all came from a man aged 40-49 years with active or convalescent COVID-19. Both conserved end residues are part of each CDR3. The order of the fields is CDR3 length, clone size, V gene, D gene, J gene, CDR3 DNA, CDR3 protein. A D gene is named only where the DNA matches it firmly. Clone size appears in some rows only: once, few, many, or a class for an expanded clone.

length: 15; size: once; V: TRBV9; D: TRBD1; J: TRBJ2-7; DNA: TGTGCCAGCAGCCTCCGAGGGGGCAGCGCCTACGAGCAGTACTTC; CDR3: CASSLRGGSAYEQYF
length: 14; size: -; V: TRBV11-2; D: TRBD2; J: TRBJ2-1; DNA: TGTGCCAGCAGCCCCGGGACTAGTAACAATGAGCAGTTCTTC; CDR3: CASSPGTSNNEQFF
length: 15; size: -; V: TRBV27; D: TRBD1; J: TRBJ1-2; DNA: TGTGCCAGCAGCCCGGGACAGGGAGACTACTATGGCTACACCTTC; CDR3: CASSPGQGDYYGYTF
length: 16; size: -; V: TRBV28; D: -; J: TRBJ1-3; DNA: TGTGCCAGCAGTGGGAGGGAGAAAGAATCTGGAAACACCATATATTTT; CDR3: CASSGREKESGNTIYF
length: 15; size: -; V: TRBV19; D: TRBD2; J: TRBJ2-3; DNA: TGTGCCAGTAGTATCGGGACTAGCGGGACAGATACGCAGTATTTT; CDR3: CASSIGTSGTDTQYF
length: 13; size: once; V: TRBV4-1; D: -; J: TRBJ2-1; DNA: TGCGCCAGCAGCCAAGGGCGGGTCTTTCAGCAGTTCTTC; CDR3: CASSQGRVFQQFF
length: 15; size: -; V: TRBV6-1; D: -; J: TRBJ1-3; DNA: TGTGCCAGCAGTGAAGCGGGGGGAGCTGGAAACACCATATATTTT; CDR3: CASSEAGGAGNTIYF
length: 15; size: -; V: TRBV7-2; D: -; J: TRBJ2-5; DNA: TGTGCCAGCAGCTTAGGTGTCCGAGTTTCTGAGACCCAGTACTTC; CDR3: CASSLGVRVSETQYF
length: 13; size: -; V: TRBV6-5; D: -; J: TRBJ2-1; DNA: TGTGCCAGCAGGATAGAACTAGGGGGTTTTGCGTTCTTC; CDR3: CASRIELGGFAFF
length: 13; size: -; V: TRBV10-1; D: TRBD2; J: TRBJ2-5; DNA: TGCGCCAGCACTGGGGGAGGGCAAGAGACCCAGTACTTC; CDR3: CASTGGGQETQYF
length: 14; size: few; V: TRBV28; D: -; J: TRBJ1-5; DNA: TGTGCCAGCAGGGCGACAGGCGGCAATCAGCCCCAGCATTTT; CDR3: CASRATGGNQPQHF
length: 15; size: -; V: TRBV10-3; D: -; J: TRBJ1-5; DNA: TGTGCCATCAGTGGGACACAGGGAAGCAATCAGCCCCAGCATTTT; CDR3: CAISGTQGSNQPQHF